The rows below give T cell receptor beta chains drawn from one sample of a study of blood T cell repertoires in COVID-19. Some clones are missing from TCRdb's copy, which holds only in-frame ones; the method was immunoSEQ multiplex PCR. Of about 69,000 clones in the sample, 90% were seen once. Sequencing used peripheral blood. The receptor set was obtained from a man aged 45-65 years with acute or convalescent COVID-19. The CDR3 runs from the conserved cysteine through the conserved F or W. Each record gives: CDR3 protein, CDR3 DNA, J gene, D gene, clone size, V gene. A D gene is named only where the DNA matches it firmly. Size values are once, few and many counts, or a class for expanded clones, and some rows have none.

CASSQDKGGGVKLFF,TGCGCCAGCAGCCAAGATAAAGGGGGCGGTGTAAAACTGTTTTTT,TRBJ1-4,TRBD1,NA,TRBV4-3
CASSTGLAGTGELFF,TGTGCCAGCAGTACGGGACTAGCGGGCACCGGGGAGCTGTTTTTT,TRBJ2-2,TRBD2,NA,TRBV6-6
CASSLERGRGSEYF,TGTGCCAGCAGCTTGGAACGCGGGAGGGGGAGTGAGTACTTC,TRBJ2-7,TRBD2,once,TRBV5-4
CSVGTSGFSTDTQYF,TGCAGCGTTGGAACTAGCGGATTTAGCACAGATACGCAGTATTTT,TRBJ2-3,TRBD2,NA,TRBV29-1
CASSVRTAQETQYF,TGTGCCAGCAGTGTCAGGACAGCCCAAGAGACCCAGTACTTC,TRBJ2-5,NA,NA,TRBV5-4
CASSSILSGWGNPKYQETQYF,TGTGCCAGCAGCTCAATCCTTAGCGGGTGGGGTAATCCCAAGTACCAAGAGACCCAGTACTTC,TRBJ2-5,TRBD2,once,TRBV27
CAIGTSGFEQFF,TGTGCCATAGGGACTAGCGGGTTTGAGCAGTTCTTC,TRBJ2-1,TRBD2,NA,TRBV10-3
CASSILAYNEQFF,TGTGCCAGTAGTATCCTAGCCTACAATGAGCAGTTCTTC,TRBJ2-1,NA,once,TRBV19
CASSIGLDALDRYF,TGTGCCAGTAGTATTGGACTAGACGCGTTAGACAGGTATTTT,TRBJ2-3,TRBD2,NA,TRBV19
CASSSTRTGSPGELFF,TGTGCCAGCAGCTCCACCCGGACTGGCTCGCCCGGGGAGCTGTTTTTT,TRBJ2-2,NA,NA,TRBV11-1
CASSFRSQGYEQYF,TGTGCCAGCAGCTTTAGGAGCCAGGGGTACGAGCAGTACTTC,TRBJ2-7,NA,once,TRBV5-5
CASSLEQGVYGYTF,TGCGCCAGCAGCTTGGAACAGGGGGTCTATGGCTACACCTTC,TRBJ1-2,TRBD1,once,TRBV5-1
CASSLVASGQGTQYF,TGTGCCAGCAGCTTAGTGGCTAGCGGGCAGGGAACCCAGTACTTC,TRBJ2-5,TRBD2,NA,TRBV11-3
CASSSPRGPNTEAFF,TGTGCCAGCAGCTCCCCCCGAGGGCCTAACACTGAAGCTTTCTTT,TRBJ1-1,NA,NA,TRBV6-2/TRBV6-3
CASSVQDSFYGYTF,TGCGCCAGCAGTGTGCAGGACAGCTTCTATGGCTACACCTTC,TRBJ1-2,NA,NA,TRBV10-2
CATSDHRNTEAFF,TGTGCCACCAGTGACCACAGAAATACTGAAGCTTTCTTT,TRBJ1-1,NA,NA,TRBV24-1
CASSEQGLNSPLHF,TGTGCCAGCAGTGAGCAGGGGCTGAATTCACCCCTCCACTTT,TRBJ1-6,NA,NA,TRBV2
CATSPQTSYEQYF,TGTGCCACCAGCCCACAAACCTCCTACGAGCAGTACTTC,TRBJ2-7,NA,NA,TRBV24-1
CASSSPRFGTGVGEQYF,TGTGCCAGCAGTTCCCCCCGTTTCGGGACAGGGGTGGGGGAGCAGTACTTC,TRBJ2-7,TRBD1,NA,TRBV27
CSARQGTWVAF,TGCAGTGCTAGACAGGGAACTTGGGTAGCCTTC,TRBJ1-2,NA,NA,TRBV20-1
CSVGDSFNQPQHF,TGCAGCGTTGGGGACAGTTTCAATCAGCCCCAGCATTTT,TRBJ1-5,TRBD1,few,TRBV29-1
CASSQDQGGNTEAFF,TGCGCCAGCAGCCAAGATCAGGGAGGGAACACTGAAGCTTTCTTT,TRBJ1-1,NA,NA,TRBV4-1
CASSPELASDEQYF,TGTGCCAGCAGCCCGGAGCTAGCGAGCGACGAGCAGTACTTC,TRBJ2-7,NA,few,TRBV7-2
CASSYRVDEQYF,TGTGCCAGCAGTTACAGGGTTGACGAGCAGTACTTC,TRBJ2-7,NA,once,TRBV12-3/TRBV12-4
CASSPRTGAPIEAFF,TGTGCCAGCAGCCCCCGGACAGGGGCGCCGATTGAAGCTTTCTTT,TRBJ1-1,TRBD1,few,TRBV11-2
CSASVGLAGATDTQYF,TGCAGTGCTAGTGTGGGACTAGCGGGAGCCACAGATACGCAGTATTTT,TRBJ2-3,TRBD2,NA,TRBV20-1
CASSTIGGADQPQHF,TGTGCCAGTAGTACGATCGGGGGGGCTGATCAGCCCCAGCATTTT,TRBJ1-5,NA,once,TRBV19